A single count supports the clone carrying this T cell receptor beta chain. Sequencing used immunoSEQ multiplex PCR; TCRdb keeps in-frame clones, though not all of them. The sample consists of about 140,000 clones, under 95% of them appearing once. CDR3 size: 14 residues. Germline CDR1 is KGHDR and CDR2 is SFDVKD. The J segment lost 5 bases and the V segment lost 10 bases, leaving 8 bases of the junction unmatched. This sample was taken from a study of T cell responses to AZD1222 COVID-19 vaccine. The sequencing here drew on peripheral blood, taken on day 0 of AZD1222 vaccination. This sequence originates from an adult in good health. The V call is TRBV24-1, the J call TRBJ2-2, with 8 bases fitting TRBD1. CDR3 sequence: CATARTGKTGELFF. CDR3 bases: TGTGCCACGGCCAGGACAGGGAAAACCGGGGAGCTGTTTTTT.